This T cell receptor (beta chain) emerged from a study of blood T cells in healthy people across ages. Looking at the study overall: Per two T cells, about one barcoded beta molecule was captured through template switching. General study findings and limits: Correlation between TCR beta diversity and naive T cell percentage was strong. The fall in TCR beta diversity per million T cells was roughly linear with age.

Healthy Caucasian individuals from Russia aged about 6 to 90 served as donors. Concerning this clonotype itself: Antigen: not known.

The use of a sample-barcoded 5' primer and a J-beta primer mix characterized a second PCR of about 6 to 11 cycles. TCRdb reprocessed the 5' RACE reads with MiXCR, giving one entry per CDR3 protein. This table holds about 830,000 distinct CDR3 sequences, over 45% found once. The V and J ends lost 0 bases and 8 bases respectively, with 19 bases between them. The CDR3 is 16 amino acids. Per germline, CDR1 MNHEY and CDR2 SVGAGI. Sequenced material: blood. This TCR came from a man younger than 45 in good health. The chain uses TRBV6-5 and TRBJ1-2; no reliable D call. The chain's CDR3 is CASSYSIMGDERGYTF. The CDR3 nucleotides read TGTGCCAGCAGTTACTCGATAATGGGAGATGAGAGGGGCTACACCTTC.